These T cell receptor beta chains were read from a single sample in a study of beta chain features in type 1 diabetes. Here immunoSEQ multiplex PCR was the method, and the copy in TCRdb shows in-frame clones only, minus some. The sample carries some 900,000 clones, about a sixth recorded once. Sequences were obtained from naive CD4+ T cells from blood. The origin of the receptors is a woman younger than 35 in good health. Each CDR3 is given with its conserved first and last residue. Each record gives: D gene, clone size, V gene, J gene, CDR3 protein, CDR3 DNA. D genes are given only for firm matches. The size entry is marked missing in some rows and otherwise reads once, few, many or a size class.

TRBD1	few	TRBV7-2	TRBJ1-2	CASSPQGAGGYTF	TGTGCCAGCAGCCCGCAGGGGGCCGGAGGCTACACCTTC
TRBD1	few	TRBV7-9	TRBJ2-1	CASSLVRDSQNEQFF	TGTGCCAGCAGCTTAGTCCGGGACAGCCAGAATGAGCAGTTCTTC
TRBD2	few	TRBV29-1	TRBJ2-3	CSVGSGLAGGADTQYF	TGCAGCGTGGGCAGTGGACTAGCGGGAGGGGCAGATACGCAGTATTTT
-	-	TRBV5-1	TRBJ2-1	CASSLVTKTYNEQFF	TGCGCCAGCAGCTTGGTCACAAAAACCTACAATGAGCAGTTCTTC
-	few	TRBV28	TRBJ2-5	CASSWAREGWGQETQYF	TGTGCCAGCAGTTGGGCCCGGGAAGGCTGGGGGCAAGAGACCCAGTACTTC
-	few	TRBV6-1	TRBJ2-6	CASSAQSSGANVLTF	TGTGCCAGCAGTGCCCAGAGCTCTGGGGCCAACGTCCTGACTTTC
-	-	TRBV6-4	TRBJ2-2	CASSAQTGELFF	TGTGCCAGCAGTGCCCAGACCGGGGAGCTGTTTTTT
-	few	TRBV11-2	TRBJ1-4	CASSLAAGGGDEKLFF	TGTGCCAGCAGCTTAGCGGCCGGCGGAGGGGATGAAAAACTGTTTTTT
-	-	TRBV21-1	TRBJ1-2	CASSPGGGQPYGYTF	TGTGCCAGCAGCCCTGGGGGGGGACAGCCCTATGGCTACACCTTC
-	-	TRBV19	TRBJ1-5	CASSIEGVQPQHF	TGTGCCAGTAGTATTGAGGGGGTCCAGCCCCAGCATTTT
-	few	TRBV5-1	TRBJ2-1	CASTILREWSYNEQFF	TGCGCCAGCACCATTTTGAGGGAGTGGTCCTACAATGAGCAGTTCTTC
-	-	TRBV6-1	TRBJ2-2	CASSEPRVGTGELFF	TGTGCCAGCAGTGAGCCTCGGGTGGGCACCGGGGAGCTGTTTTTT
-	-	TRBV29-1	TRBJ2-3	CSVDRNSAQYF	TGCAGCGTTGACCGTAATTCGGCGCAGTATTTT
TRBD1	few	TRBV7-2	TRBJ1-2	CASSSGQGYGYTF	TGTGCCAGCAGCTCCGGACAGGGCTATGGCTACACCTTC
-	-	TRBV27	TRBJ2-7	CASSLSWLEHYEQYF	TGTGCCAGCAGTTTATCGTGGCTGGAACACTACGAGCAGTACTTC
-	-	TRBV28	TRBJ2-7	CASRTGVSYEQYF	TGTGCCAGCAGGACTGGGGTTTCCTACGAGCAGTACTTC
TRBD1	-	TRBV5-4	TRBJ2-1	CASSPNTGVDYNEQFF	TGTGCCAGCAGCCCAAACACAGGGGTGGACTACAATGAGCAGTTCTTC
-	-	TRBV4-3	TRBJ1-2	CASSQDPGPAPYGYTF	TGCGCCAGCAGCCAAGATCCCGGGCCCGCTCCCTATGGCTACACCTTC
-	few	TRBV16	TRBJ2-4	CASSHALAKNIQYF	TGTGCCAGCAGCCACGCATTAGCCAAAAACATTCAGTACTTC
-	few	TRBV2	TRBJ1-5	CASSAHMGDMPQHF	TGTGCCAGCAGTGCTCACATGGGCGACATGCCCCAGCATTTT
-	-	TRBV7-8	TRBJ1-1	CASSRRLAGDRTEAFF	TGTGCCAGCAGCCGGCGGTTGGCAGGGGATAGAACTGAAGCTTTCTTT
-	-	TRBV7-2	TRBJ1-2	CASSWSLGRSSGYTF	TGTGCCAGCAGCTGGAGCCTGGGCAGGTCTTCTGGCTACACCTTC
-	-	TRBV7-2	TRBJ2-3	CASSWKGGGPDTQYF	TGTGCCAGCAGCTGGAAAGGGGGAGGCCCAGATACGCAGTATTTT
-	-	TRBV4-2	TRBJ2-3	CASSQDLPQSTDTQYF	TGTGCCAGCAGCCAAGACCTTCCGCAGAGCACAGATACGCAGTATTTT
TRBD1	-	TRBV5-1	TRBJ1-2	CASSSKDRVYGYTF	TGCGCCAGCAGCTCCAAGGACAGGGTGTATGGCTACACCTTC
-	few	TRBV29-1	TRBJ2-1	CSVEKRGGNNEQFF	TGCAGCGTTGAAAAAAGGGGGGGAAACAATGAGCAGTTCTTC
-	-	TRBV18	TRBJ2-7	CASSTDTYHEQYF	TGTGCCAGCTCAACGGACACATATCACGAGCAGTACTTC
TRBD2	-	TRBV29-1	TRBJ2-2	CSDRGLVVGELFF	TGCAGCGATAGGGGACTAGTTGTCGGGGAGCTGTTTTTT
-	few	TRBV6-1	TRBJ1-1	CASSESILQVPEAFF	TGTGCCAGCAGTGAGAGCATCTTACAGGTCCCTGAAGCTTTCTTT
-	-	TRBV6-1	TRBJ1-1	CASNPRENTEAFF	TGTGCCAGCAACCCGAGGGAGAACACTGAAGCTTTCTTT
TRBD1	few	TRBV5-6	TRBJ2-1	CASSPGTGYSYNEQFF	TGTGCCAGCAGCCCAGGGACAGGGTACTCCTACAATGAGCAGTTCTTC
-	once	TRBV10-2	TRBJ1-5	CASANASRPQHF	TGCGCCAGCGCTAATGCGAGTCGGCCCCAGCATTTT
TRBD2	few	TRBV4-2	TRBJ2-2	CASSQEELRERGTGELFF	TGTGCCAGCAGCCAAGAGGAATTGCGGGAGAGGGGCACCGGGGAGCTGTTTTTT
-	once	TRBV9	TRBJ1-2	CASSVGYGYTF	TGTGCCAGCAGCGTAGGCTATGGCTACACCTTC
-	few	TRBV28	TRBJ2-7	CASSTLLSYEQYF	TGTGCCAGCAGCACCCTTCTAAGTTACGAGCAGTACTTC
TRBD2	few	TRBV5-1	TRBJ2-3	CASSRAGVEGTDTQYF	TGCGCCAGCAGCCGGGCGGGAGTGGAGGGCACAGATACGCAGTATTTT